The 5 T cell receptor beta chains below all came from one sample that was sequenced in a study of PD-1 blockade in classical Hodgkin lymphoma. Each patient relapsed following autologous stem cell transplantation, and prior brentuximab vedotin exposure differed. Produced via immunoSEQ multiplex PCR; TCRdb's table is partial and in-frame only. The sample lists 70,000 or so clones, 93% occurring once. The sample was peripheral blood mononuclear cells (PBMCs), taken at baseline. The receptor source for this set is a human donor with classical Hodgkin lymphoma.

This clone appeared once. The chain uses TRBV4-3 and TRBJ2-3, with D perhaps given as TRBD1 or TRBD2 (5 bases each). The V and J ends lost 0 bases and 2 bases respectively, with 15 bases between them. The V gene's germline CDR1 is LGHNA and CDR2 YSLEER. This CDR3 comprises 17 residues. CDR3 loop: CASSQDTQGVTTDTQYF. CDR3 DNA: TGCGCCAGCAGCCAAGATACGCAGGGAGTTACCACAGATACGCAGTATTTT.

This clone was recorded once. V usage is TRBV9 and J usage is TRBJ2-4, with D maybe TRBD1 (5 bases). The germline gives CDR1 SGDLS, CDR2 YYNGEE. This CDR3 has 12 amino acids. Trimming took off 0 bases at V and 15 bases at J, with 13 bases between the two ends. The CDR3 here is CASSVVGAARYF. The CDR3 nucleotides are TGTGCCAGCAGCGTAGTAGGGGCCGCCCGGTACTTC. Using reference TRBV9 and TRBJ2-4 for the parts outside the CDR3, the full variable domain is DSGVTQTPKHLITATGQRVTLRCSPRSGDLSVYWYQQSLDQGLQFLIQYYNGEERAKGNILERFSAQQFPDLHSELNLSSLELGDSALYFCASSVVGAARYFGAGTRLSVL.

The V gene is TRBV4-1, the J gene TRBJ1-3, with 8 bases aligning to TRBD1. Germline trimming cut 4 bases from V and 1 base from J; bases unmatched to any gene: 9. This CDR3 is 17 amino acids long. CDR1 is MGHRA, CDR2 YSYEKL, per germline. CDR3 DNA sequence: TGCGCCAGCAGCCGCGAACAGGGGGGACTTTCTGGAAACACCATATATTTT. It encodes CASSREQGGLSGNTIYF.

The chain is built from TRBV6-6 and TRBJ2-1; D uncertain. The CDR3 is 14 residues long. Germline-derived CDR1 and CDR2 are MNHNY and SVGAGI (reference sequence). V lost 7 bases and J 2 bases, leaving 12 bases between the germline ends. The CDR3 bases are TGTGCCAGCACTAGGGTAGGAACCTACAATGAGCAGTTCTTC. Protein sequence: CASTRVGTYNEQFF.

V and J are TRBV18 and TRBJ2-6; no firm D call. Looked up from germline, CDR1 is KGHSH and CDR2 is LQKENI. The CDR3 contains 15 residues. V was shortened by 1 base and J by 2 bases, with 6 bases between the two germline ends. CDR3 region: CASSPRRAGANVLTF. The CDR3 DNA reads TGTGCCAGCTCACCACGAAGGGCTGGGGCCAACGTCCTGACTTTC.